These T cell receptor beta chains were read from a single sample in a study of blood T cell repertoires in COVID-19. TCRdb's copy holds only in-frame clones and misses some; the assay was immunoSEQ multiplex PCR. The table records roughly 250,000 clones, 88% of them present only once. The sample taken for sequencing was peripheral blood. The receptor set was obtained from a middle-aged woman who had recovered from COVID-19. Each CDR3 is given with its conserved first and last residue. D genes are given only for firm matches. Only some rows state a clone size, as once, few, many or a class for expanded clones.

>TRBJ2-2|NA|16|TRBV6-2/TRBV6-3|NA
TGTGCCAGCAGTTACTCGTCCCGGGAAAACACCGGGGAGCTGTTTTTT
CASSYSSRENTGELFF
>TRBJ2-3|TRBD2|16|TRBV18|once
TGTGCCAGCTCACCCATGGGGCTAGCGGGATCGGATACGCAGTATTTT
CASSPMGLAGSDTQYF
>TRBJ1-2|NA|13|TRBV12-3/TRBV12-4|NA
TGTGCCAGCAGTAACGGACAGCTCTATGGCTACACCTTC
CASSNGQLYGYTF
>TRBJ2-1|TRBD2|15|TRBV19|NA
TGTGCCAGTACTCGGACTAGCGGAACCTACAATGAGCAGTTCTTC
CASTRTSGTYNEQFF
>TRBJ2-5|NA|13|TRBV29-1|NA
TGCAGCGTTGAGAAGGGGACTCAAGAGACCCAGTACTTC
CSVEKGTQETQYF
>TRBJ2-1|NA|13|TRBV6-2/TRBV6-3|NA
TGTGCCAGCAGCCCACGCCTCCTGGGGGGGCAGTTCTTC
CASSPRLLGGQFF
>TRBJ1-4|NA|15|TRBV25-1|NA
TGTGCCAGCAGTGAGCGGGGGGCGGCTAATGAAAAACTGTTTTTT
CASSERGAANEKLFF
>TRBJ1-2|TRBD1|12|TRBV6-1|NA
TGTGCCACGCAGGGGGCAAACTATGGCTACACCTTC
CATQGANYGYTF
>TRBJ2-3|TRBD1|14|TRBV6-2/TRBV6-3|NA
TGTGCCAGCAGTCAAGGACAGGGGGTAGATACGCAGTATTTT
CASSQGQGVDTQYF
>TRBJ1-1|NA|10|TRBV29-1|NA
TGCAGCGCCCGCAGGGGCGAAGCTTTCTTT
CSARRGEAFF
>TRBJ2-5|TRBD1|18|TRBV11-2|NA
TGTGCCAGCAGCTTAGATCGGTGGGGACAGGGTCTTTGGGAGACCCAGTACTTC
CASSLDRWGQGLWETQYF
>TRBJ2-1|TRBD2|15|TRBV6-6|NA
TGTGCCAGCGCCAGAGGGGCGGGAGCCCGCAATGAGCAGTTCTTC
CASARGAGARNEQFF
>TRBJ2-1|NA|15|TRBV9|NA
TGTGCCAGCAGCGTAGGTGGGGAGGCCTACAATGAGCAGTTCTTC
CASSVGGEAYNEQFF
>TRBJ1-3|NA|15|TRBV7-2|NA
TGTGCCAGCAGCTTAGGGGCAGGGGCTGGAAACACCATATATTTT
CASSLGAGAGNTIYF
>TRBJ2-1|TRBD2|13|TRBV7-2|NA
TGTGCCAGCAGCTCCCCGCGGCGGGAGGCCGGGTTCTTC
CASSSPRREAGFF
>TRBJ2-4|TRBD2|17|TRBV2|NA
TGTGCCAGCAGCCCCATCGGGGAGGGAGAGGCCAAAAACATTCAGTACTTC
CASSPIGEGEAKNIQYF
>TRBJ2-1|TRBD2|16|TRBV15|NA
TGTGCCACCAGCCGTCGACTGTCGCGGGGGGGGAATGAGCAGTTCTTC
CATSRRLSRGGNEQFF
>TRBJ1-2|TRBD1|12|TRBV29-1|NA
TGCAGCGTTGGACAGGGTCCCTATGGCTACACCTTC
CSVGQGPYGYTF
>TRBJ2-1|NA|13|TRBV5-4|NA
TGTGCCAGCAGCTTGACGGAGGGCCGTGAGCAGTTCTTC
CASSLTEGREQFF
>TRBJ2-7|NA|11|TRBV20-1|NA
TGCAGTGCTAGAGACGCGGGCGAGCAGTACTTC
CSARDAGEQYF
>TRBJ2-1|NA|13|TRBV5-4|NA
TGTGCCAGCAGCCCCCAGGGATACAATGAGCAGTTCTTC
CASSPQGYNEQFF
>TRBJ2-3|NA|16|TRBV28|NA
TGTGCCAGCACCTGGGGCGGAGGGGCAAGCACAGATACGCAGTATTTT
CASTWGGGASTDTQYF
>TRBJ2-1|TRBD2|17|TRBV6-2/TRBV6-3|few
TGTGCCAGCAGTCCCCCCCAGCGGGAGAGGGTTAACAATGAGCAGTTCTTC
CASSPPQRERVNNEQFF
>TRBJ2-3|TRBD2|16|TRBV30|NA
TGTGCCTGGACCAAAGGACTAGCGGGAGGTGGAGATACGCAGTATTTT
CAWTKGLAGGGDTQYF
>TRBJ1-1|NA|14|TRBV3-1/TRBV3-2|NA
TGTGCCAGCAGCCAAGGGGTACTACACACTGAAGCTTTCTTT
CASSQGVLHTEAFF
>TRBJ1-2|TRBD1|15|TRBV15|NA
TGTGCCACCAGCAGAGCCGCGGGACAGATCTATGGCTACACCTTC
CATSRAAGQIYGYTF
>TRBJ1-1|NA|15|TRBV30|NA
TGTGCCTGGAGTGTAAGGAGGTCGGGGAACACTGAAGCTTTCTTT
CAWSVRRSGNTEAFF
>TRBJ1-1|NA|14|TRBV6-2/TRBV6-3|NA
TGTGCCAGCAGTTACTCCCCAGGGATCACTGAAGCTTTCTTT
CASSYSPGITEAFF
>TRBJ1-2|TRBD1|15|TRBV6-5|NA
TGTGCCAGCAGTTACGGCCTACAGGGGGCCTATGGCTACACCTTC
CASSYGLQGAYGYTF
>TRBJ2-7|TRBD1|15|TRBV7-9|NA
TGTGCCAGCAGCCCAGGACAGGGTCCCACCTACGAGCAGTACTTC
CASSPGQGPTYEQYF
>TRBJ2-5|NA|11|TRBV15|NA
TGTGCCACCAGCCTCACCAGGTCCCAGTACTTC
CATSLTRSQYF
>TRBJ2-1|TRBD2|13|TRBV27|NA
TGTGCCAGCAGGGGTAGCGGGAGCAATGAGCAGTTCTTC
CASRGSGSNEQFF
>TRBJ1-5|NA|17|TRBV28|NA
TGTGCCAGCAGTCCCCGGGGAGGGCGTCGGAGCAATCAGCCCCAGCATTTT
CASSPRGGRRSNQPQHF
>TRBJ1-1|NA|17|TRBV3-1/TRBV3-2|NA
TGTGCCAGCAGCCCCGGGTACGGTGGCAGCTCGAACACTGAAGCTTTCTTT
CASSPGYGGSSNTEAFF
>TRBJ2-1|NA|15|TRBV12-5|NA
TGTGCTAGTGCCATTAAACCGGGACTCTACAATGAGCAGTTCTTC
CASAIKPGLYNEQFF
>TRBJ1-1|NA|15|TRBV7-9|NA
TGTGCCAGCAGCGGGCAGGGGACGCTCCCTGCCATTGTGTTCTTT
CASSGQGTLPAIVFF
>TRBJ2-7|TRBD2|15|TRBV11-3|NA
TGTGCCAGCAGCTCGCAACTAGCGGGAGTGGACGAGCAGTACTTC
CASSSQLAGVDEQYF
>TRBJ1-5|TRBD1|16|TRBV5-1|NA
TGCGCCAGCAGCTTGGTTGCGGGACAGCCAAATCAGCCCCAGCATTTT
CASSLVAGQPNQPQHF
>TRBJ2-1|NA|16|TRBV5-4|NA
TGTGCCAGCAGCCCGACGGGGGGCCCCTCCTACAATGAGCAGTTCTTC
CASSPTGGPSYNEQFF
>TRBJ1-1|TRBD1|15|TRBV4-3|NA
TGCGCCAGCAGCCAGGACAGGGCGGTGAGCACTGAAGCTTTCTTT
CASSQDRAVSTEAFF
>TRBJ2-1|NA|15|TRBV5-6|NA
TGTGCCAGCAGCTTAATCCTGAGCTCCTACAATGAGCAGTTCTTC
CASSLILSSYNEQFF
>TRBJ1-2|TRBD1|15|TRBV5-1|NA
TGCGCCAGCAGCTCCGCGGACAGGGGGGTCTATGGCTACACCTTC
CASSSADRGVYGYTF
>TRBJ2-1|TRBD2|12|TRBV27|NA
TGTGCCAGCGGCGGGAGGCACAATGAGCAGTTCTTC
CASGGRHNEQFF
>TRBJ2-1|NA|12|TRBV6-5|NA
TGTGCCAGCAGCCTCCGACAGAATGAGCAGTTCTTC
CASSLRQNEQFF
>TRBJ1-5|TRBD1|16|TRBV6-1|NA
TGTGCCAGCAGTGAAAGGCAGGGGGGAAGCAATCAGCCCCAGCATTTT
CASSERQGGSNQPQHF
>TRBJ2-7|TRBD1|13|TRBV5-1|NA
TGCGCCAGCAGCTTGGGGGACAGCCTCGAGCAGTACTTC
CASSLGDSLEQYF
>TRBJ2-5|NA|14|TRBV28|NA
TGTGCCAGCAATCCGGACACGTTGGGAGAGACCCAGTACTTC
CASNPDTLGETQYF
>TRBJ2-6|NA|17|TRBV21-1|few
TGTGCCAGCAGCAAAGCTGGGGCCGCCTCTGGGGCCAACGTCCTGACTTTC
CASSKAGAASGANVLTF
>TRBJ2-7|NA|16|TRBV7-2|NA
TGTGCCAGCAGCTTAGGTTGGCAGGGGCCCCCCTACGAGCAGTACTTC
CASSLGWQGPPYEQYF
>TRBJ2-7|TRBD1|15|TRBV25-1|NA
TGTGCCAGCAGTGAATTGGGCAGGGGGACCCACGAGCAGTACTTC
CASSELGRGTHEQYF
>TRBJ1-3|TRBD1|15|TRBV19|NA
TGTGCCAGTAGTGCCCAGGGGGCGCTGGGAAACACCATATATTTT
CASSAQGALGNTIYF